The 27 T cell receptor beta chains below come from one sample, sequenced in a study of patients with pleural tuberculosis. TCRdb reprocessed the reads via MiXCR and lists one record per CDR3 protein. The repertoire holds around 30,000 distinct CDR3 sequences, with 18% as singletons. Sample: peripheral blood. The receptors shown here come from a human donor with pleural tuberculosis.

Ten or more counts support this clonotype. The CDR3 region is CAISVQDNQPQHF. The CDR3, as DNA: TGTGCCATCAGTGTACAGGACAATCAGCCCCAGCATTTT. The chain uses TRBV10-3 and TRBJ1-5; tentatively, D is TRBD1 (5 bases). The CDR3 runs 13 residues. Trimming removed 4 bases from V and 3 bases from J, with 7 bases in between. Germline assignment: CDR1 ENHRY and CDR2 SYGVKD.

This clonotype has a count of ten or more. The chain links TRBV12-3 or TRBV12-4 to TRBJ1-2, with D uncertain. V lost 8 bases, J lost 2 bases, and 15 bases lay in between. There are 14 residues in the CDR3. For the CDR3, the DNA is TGTGCCAGCGTCTTCCTCGGGCCCAACTATGGCTACACCTTC. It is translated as CASVFLGPNYGYTF.

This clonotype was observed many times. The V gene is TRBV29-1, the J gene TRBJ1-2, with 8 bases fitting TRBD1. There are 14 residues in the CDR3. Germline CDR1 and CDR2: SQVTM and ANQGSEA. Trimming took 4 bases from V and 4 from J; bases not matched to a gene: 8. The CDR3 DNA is TGCAGCGTTGTGTTCCGGGGACAGGTCTATGGCTACACCTTC. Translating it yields CSVVFRGQVYGYTF.

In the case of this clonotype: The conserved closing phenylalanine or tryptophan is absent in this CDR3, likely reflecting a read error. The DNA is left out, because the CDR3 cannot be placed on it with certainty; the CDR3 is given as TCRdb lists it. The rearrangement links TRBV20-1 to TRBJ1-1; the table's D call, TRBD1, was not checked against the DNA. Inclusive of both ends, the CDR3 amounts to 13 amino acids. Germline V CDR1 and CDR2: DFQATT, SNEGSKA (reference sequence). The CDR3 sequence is CSANRVVDTEASL.

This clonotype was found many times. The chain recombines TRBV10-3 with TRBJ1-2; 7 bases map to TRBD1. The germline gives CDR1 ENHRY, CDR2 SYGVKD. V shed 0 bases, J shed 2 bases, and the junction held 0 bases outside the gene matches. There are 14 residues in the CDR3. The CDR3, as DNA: TGTGCCATCAGTGAGTCGACAGGGAACTATGGCTACACCTTC. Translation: CAISESTGNYGYTF.

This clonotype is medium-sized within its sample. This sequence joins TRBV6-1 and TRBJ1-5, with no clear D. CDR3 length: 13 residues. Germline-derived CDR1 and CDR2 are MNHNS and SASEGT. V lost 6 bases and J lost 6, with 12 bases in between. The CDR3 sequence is CASRESLFQPQHF. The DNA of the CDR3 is TGTGCCAGCAGGGAAAGCCTTTTTCAGCCCCAGCATTTT.

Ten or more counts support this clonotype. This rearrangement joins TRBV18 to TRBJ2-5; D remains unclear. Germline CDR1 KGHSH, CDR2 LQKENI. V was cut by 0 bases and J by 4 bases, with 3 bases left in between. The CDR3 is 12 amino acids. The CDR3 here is CASSPPAETQYF. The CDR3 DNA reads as TGTGCCAGCTCACCACCCGCAGAGACCCAGTACTTC.

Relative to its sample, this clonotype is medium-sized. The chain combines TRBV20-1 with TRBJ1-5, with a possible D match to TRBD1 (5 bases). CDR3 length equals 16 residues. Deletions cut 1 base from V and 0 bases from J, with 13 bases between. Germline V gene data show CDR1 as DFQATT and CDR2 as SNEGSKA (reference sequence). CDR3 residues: CSARVDSTNSNQPQHF. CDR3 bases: TGCAGTGCTAGAGTAGACAGCACCAATAGCAATCAGCCCCAGCATTTT.

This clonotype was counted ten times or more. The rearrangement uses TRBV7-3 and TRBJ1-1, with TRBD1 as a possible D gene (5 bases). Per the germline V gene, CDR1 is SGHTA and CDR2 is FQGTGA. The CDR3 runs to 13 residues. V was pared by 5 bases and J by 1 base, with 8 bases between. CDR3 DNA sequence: TGTGCCAGCAGCACTCAGGGGAACACTGAAGCTTTCTTT. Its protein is CASSTQGNTEAFF.

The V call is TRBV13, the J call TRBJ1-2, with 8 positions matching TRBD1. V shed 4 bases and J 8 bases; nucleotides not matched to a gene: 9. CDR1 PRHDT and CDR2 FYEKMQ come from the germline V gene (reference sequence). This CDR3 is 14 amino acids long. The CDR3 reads CASSSDRGHTGYTF. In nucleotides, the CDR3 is TGTGCCAGCAGCTCAGACAGGGGACATACGGGCTACACCTTC.

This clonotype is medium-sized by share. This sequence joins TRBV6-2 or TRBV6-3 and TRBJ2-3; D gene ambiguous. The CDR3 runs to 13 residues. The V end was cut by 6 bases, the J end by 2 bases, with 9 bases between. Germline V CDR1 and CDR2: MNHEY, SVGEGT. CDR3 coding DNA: TGTGCCAGCAGATTCTTGTCCACAGATACGCAGTATTTT. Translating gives CASRFLSTDTQYF.

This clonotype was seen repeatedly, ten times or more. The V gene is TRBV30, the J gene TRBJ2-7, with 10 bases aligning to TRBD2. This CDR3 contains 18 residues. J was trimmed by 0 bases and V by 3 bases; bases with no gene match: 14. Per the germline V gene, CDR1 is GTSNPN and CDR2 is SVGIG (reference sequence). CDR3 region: CAWRGSWLAGASSYEQYF. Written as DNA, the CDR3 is TGTGCCTGGAGAGGGTCGTGGCTAGCGGGGGCAAGCTCCTACGAGCAGTACTTC.

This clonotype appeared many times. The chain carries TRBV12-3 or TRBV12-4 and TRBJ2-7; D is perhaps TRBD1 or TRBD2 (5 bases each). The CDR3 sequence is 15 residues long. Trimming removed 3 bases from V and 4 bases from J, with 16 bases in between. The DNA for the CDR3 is TGTGCCAGCAGTTTGTACGGGGCGGCCTTTTACGAGCAGTACTTC. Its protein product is CASSLYGAAFYEQYF.

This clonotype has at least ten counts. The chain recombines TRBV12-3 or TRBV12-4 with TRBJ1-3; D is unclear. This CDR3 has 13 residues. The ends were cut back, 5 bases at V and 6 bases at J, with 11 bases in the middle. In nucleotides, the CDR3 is TGTGCCAGCAGTGTCTCCGCTTTAAACACCATATATTTT. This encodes CASSVSALNTIYF.

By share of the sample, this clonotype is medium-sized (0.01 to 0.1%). CDR3 region: CASSLGLTTEAFF. The CDR3 DNA reads TGTGCCAGCAGTCTTGGACTGACCACTGAAGCTTTCTTT. The rearrangement uses TRBV28 and TRBJ1-1; D remains unclear. Germline V gene lookup returns CDR1 MDHEN and CDR2 SYDVKM. Trimming pared 5 bases from V and 4 bases from J, leaving 11 bases between. The CDR3 spans 13 residues.

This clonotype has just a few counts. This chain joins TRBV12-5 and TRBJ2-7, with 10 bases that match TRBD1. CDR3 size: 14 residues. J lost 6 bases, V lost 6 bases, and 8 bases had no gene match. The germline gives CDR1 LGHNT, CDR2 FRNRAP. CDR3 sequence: CASGGQGSNGEQYF. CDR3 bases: TGTGCTAGTGGGGGACAGGGGAGCAATGGCGAGCAGTACTTC. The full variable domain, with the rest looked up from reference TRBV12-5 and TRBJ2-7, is DARVTQTPRHKVTEMGQEVTMRCQPILGHNTVFWYRQTMMQGLELLAYFRNRAPLDDSGMPKDRFSAEMPDATLATLKIQPSEPRDSAVYFCASGGQGSNGEQYFGPGTRLTVT.

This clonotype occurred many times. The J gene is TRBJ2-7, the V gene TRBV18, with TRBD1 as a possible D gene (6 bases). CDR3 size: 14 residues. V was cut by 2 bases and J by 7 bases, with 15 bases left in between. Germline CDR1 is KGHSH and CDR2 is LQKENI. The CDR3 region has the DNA TGTGCCAGCTCACCAGCCGGGACACCCTGGGAGCAGTACTTC. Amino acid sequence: CASSPAGTPWEQYF.

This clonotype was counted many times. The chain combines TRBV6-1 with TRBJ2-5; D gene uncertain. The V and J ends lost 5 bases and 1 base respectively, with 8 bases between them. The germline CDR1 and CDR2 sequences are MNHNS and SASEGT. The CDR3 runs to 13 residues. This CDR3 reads CASSRPFQETQYF. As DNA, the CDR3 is TGTGCCAGCAGTAGACCCTTCCAAGAGACCCAGTACTTC.

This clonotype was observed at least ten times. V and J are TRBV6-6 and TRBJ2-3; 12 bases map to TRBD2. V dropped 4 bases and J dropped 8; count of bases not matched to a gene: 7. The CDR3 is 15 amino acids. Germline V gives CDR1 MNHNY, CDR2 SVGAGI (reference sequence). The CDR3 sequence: CASSSSTSGGLTQYF. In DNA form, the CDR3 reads TGTGCCAGCAGTTCCTCGACTAGCGGGGGACTTACGCAGTATTTT.

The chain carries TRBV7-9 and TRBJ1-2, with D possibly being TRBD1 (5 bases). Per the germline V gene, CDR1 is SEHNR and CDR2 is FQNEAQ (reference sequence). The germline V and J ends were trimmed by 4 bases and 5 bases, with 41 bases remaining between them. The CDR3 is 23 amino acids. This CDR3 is CASSSPLSESPPPGYSRGYGYTF. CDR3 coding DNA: TGTGCCAGCAGCTCACCTCTTAGTGAATCGCCCCCGCCGGGCTACAGCCGGGGGTATGGCTACACCTTC.

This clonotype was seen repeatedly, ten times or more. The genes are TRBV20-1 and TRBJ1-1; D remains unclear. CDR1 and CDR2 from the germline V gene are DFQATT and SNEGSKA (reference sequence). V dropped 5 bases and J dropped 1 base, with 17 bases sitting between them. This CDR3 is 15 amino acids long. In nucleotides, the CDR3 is TGCAGTGCTTATGTCCGGGAGGAAGGGAACACTGAAGCTTTCTTT. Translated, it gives CSAYVREEGNTEAFF.

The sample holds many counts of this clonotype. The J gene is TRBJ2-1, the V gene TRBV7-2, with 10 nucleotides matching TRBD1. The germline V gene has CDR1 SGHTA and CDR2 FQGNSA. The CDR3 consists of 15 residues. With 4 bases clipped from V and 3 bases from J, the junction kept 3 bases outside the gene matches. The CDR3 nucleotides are TGTGCCAGCAGCTCGACAGGGGGCTTCTACAATGAGCAGTTCTTC. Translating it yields CASSSTGGFYNEQFF.

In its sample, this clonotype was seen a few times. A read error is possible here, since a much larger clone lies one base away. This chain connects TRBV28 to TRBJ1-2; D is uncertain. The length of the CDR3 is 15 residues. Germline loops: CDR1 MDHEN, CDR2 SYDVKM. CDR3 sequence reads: CASSLLNPGYYGYPF. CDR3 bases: TGTGCCAGCAGTTTATTAAATCCGGGCTACTATGGCTACCCCTTC.

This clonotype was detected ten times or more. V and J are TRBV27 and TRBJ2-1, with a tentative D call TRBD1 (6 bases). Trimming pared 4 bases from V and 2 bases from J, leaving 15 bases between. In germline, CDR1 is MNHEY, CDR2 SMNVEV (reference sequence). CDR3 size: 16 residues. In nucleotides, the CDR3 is TGTGCCAGCAGTTCCGCCGGCAGGGGCCCCTACAATGAGCAGTTCTTC. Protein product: CASSSAGRGPYNEQFF.

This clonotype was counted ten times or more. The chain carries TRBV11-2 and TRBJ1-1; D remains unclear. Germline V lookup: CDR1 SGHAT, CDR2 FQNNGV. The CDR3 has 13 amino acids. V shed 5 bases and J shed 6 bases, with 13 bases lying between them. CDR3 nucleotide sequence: TGTGCCAGCAGCCCGGCCGAGGAAGCTGAAGCTTTCTTT. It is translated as CASSPAEEAEAFF. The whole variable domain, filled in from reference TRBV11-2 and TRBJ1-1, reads EAGVAQSPRYKIIEKRQSVAFWCNPISGHATLYWYQQILGQGPKLLIQFQNNGVVDDSQLPKDRFSAERLKGVDSTLKIQPAKLEDSAVYLCASSPAEEAEAFFGQGTRLTVV.

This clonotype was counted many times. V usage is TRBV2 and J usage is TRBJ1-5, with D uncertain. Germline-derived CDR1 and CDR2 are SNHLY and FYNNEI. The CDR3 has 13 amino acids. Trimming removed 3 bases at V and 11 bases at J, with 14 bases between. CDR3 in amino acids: CASSDEGDQSQHF. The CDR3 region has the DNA TGTGCCAGCAGTGATGAGGGCGACCAGTCCCAGCATTTT.

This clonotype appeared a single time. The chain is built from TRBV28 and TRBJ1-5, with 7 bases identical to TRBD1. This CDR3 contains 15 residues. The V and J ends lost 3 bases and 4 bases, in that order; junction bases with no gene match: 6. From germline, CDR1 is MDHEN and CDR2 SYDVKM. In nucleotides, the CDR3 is TGTGCCAGCAGTTTGGGACAGATAACAAATCAGCCCCAGCATTTT. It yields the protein CASSLGQITNQPQHF.